This TCR beta chain was identified in a study of T cell responses to AZD1222 COVID-19 vaccine. General study results and limits: Repertoire sampling was restricted to post-peak T cell response timepoints. With two AZD1222 doses given, Spike-specific TCR breadth and depth both rose.

The method was immunoSEQ multiplex PCR; TCRdb's version includes in-frame clones alone and lacks a portion of them. Of about 140,000 clones in the sample, over 85% are singletons; the top ten hold more than 0.8%. About this clone: Its antigen is unidentified.

Germline V gene sequence: CDR1 MDHEN, CDR2 SYDVKM. CDR3 length: 14 residues. With 8 bases clipped from V and 3 bases from J, the junction kept 7 bases outside the gene matches. The clonotype was recovered from an adult in good health. The V gene is TRBV28, the J gene TRBJ1-1; 9 bases align to TRBD1. Sequences were derived from peripheral blood, sampled on day 0 of MenACWY control vaccination. Here the CDR3 DNA reads TGTGCCAGCGGGGGGACAGGGTGGTACACTGAAGCTTTCTTT. Its protein product is CASGGTGWYTEAFF.